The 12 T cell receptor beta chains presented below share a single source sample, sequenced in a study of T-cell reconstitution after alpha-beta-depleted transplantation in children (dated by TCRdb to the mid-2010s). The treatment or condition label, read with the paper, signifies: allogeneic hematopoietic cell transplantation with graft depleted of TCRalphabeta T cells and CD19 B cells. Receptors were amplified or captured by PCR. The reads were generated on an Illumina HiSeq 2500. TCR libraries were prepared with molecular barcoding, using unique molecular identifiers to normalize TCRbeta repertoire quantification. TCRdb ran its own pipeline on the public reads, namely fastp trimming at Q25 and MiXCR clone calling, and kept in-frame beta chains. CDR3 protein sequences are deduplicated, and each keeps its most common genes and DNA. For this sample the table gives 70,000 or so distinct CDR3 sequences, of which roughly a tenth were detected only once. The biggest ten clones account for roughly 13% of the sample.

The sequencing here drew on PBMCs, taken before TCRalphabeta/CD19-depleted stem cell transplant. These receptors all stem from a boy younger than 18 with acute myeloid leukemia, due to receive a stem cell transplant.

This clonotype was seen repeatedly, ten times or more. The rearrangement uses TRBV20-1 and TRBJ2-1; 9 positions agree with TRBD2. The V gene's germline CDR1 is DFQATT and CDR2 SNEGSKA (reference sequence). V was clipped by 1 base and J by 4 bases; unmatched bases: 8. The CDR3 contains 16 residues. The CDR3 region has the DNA TGCAGTGCTAGAGTGCTAACTAGCGGGCCTTACAATGAGCAGTTCTTC. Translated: CSARVLTSGPYNEQFF.

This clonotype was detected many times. CDR3 in amino acids: CSAHRQGPSPSAEAFF. Here the CDR3 DNA reads TGCAGTGCCCATCGACAGGGGCCCTCCCCCAGCGCTGAAGCTTTCTTT. This rearrangement joins TRBV20-1 to TRBJ1-1; TRBD1 agrees at 8 bases. The trim removed 6 bases at V and 6 bases at J, leaving 18 bases unmatched. Germline V gene lookup returns CDR1 DFQATT and CDR2 SNEGSKA (reference sequence). This CDR3 is 16 amino acids long.

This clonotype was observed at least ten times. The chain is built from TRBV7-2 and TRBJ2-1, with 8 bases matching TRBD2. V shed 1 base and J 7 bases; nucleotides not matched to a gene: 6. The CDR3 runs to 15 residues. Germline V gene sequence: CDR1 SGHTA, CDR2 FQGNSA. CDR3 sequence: CASSLDGTRRNEQFF. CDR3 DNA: TGTGCCAGCAGCTTAGACGGGACTAGGAGGAATGAGCAGTTCTTC.

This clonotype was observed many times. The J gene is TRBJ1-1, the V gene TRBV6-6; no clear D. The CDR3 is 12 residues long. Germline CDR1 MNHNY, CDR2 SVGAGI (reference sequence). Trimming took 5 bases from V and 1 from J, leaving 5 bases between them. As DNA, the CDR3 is TGTGCCAGCAGTCCCGGGAACACTGAAGCTTTCTTT. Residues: CASSPGNTEAFF.

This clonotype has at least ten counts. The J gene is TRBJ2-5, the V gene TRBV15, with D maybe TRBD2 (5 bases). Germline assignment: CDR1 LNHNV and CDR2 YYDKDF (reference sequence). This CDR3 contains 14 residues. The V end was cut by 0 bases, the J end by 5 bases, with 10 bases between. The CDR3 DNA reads TGTGCCACCAGCAGAGAACCGGGGAGTGAGACCCAGTACTTC. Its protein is CATSREPGSETQYF.

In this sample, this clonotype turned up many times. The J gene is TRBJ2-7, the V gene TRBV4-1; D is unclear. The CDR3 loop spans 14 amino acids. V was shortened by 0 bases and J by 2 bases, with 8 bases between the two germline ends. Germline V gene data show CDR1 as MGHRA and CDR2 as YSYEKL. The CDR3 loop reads CASSQESFPYEQYV. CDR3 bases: TGCGCCAGCAGCCAAGAGTCCTTTCCCTACGAGCAGTACGTC.

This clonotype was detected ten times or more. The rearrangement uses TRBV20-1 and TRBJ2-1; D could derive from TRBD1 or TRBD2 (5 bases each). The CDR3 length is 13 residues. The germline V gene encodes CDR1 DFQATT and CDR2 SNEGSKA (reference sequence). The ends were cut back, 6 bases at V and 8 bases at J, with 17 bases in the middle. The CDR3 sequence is CSALSPGADEQFF. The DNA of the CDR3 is TGCAGTGCCCTCTCACCCGGGGCCGATGAGCAGTTCTTC.

The CDR3 DNA is TGTGCTAGTGGTTTGGTACCCCCAGGGCAGGCCAATGAGCAGTTCTTC. This translates into CASGLVPPGQANEQFF. The rearrangement links TRBV12-5 to TRBJ2-1, with D maybe TRBD1 (5 bases). Germline lookup yields CDR1 LGHNT and CDR2 FRNRAP. This CDR3 has 16 residues. V lost 0 bases, J lost 6 bases, and 15 bases lay in between. Looking up the rest from reference TRBV12-5 and TRBJ2-1 gives the full variable domain: DARVTQTPRHKVTEMGQEVTMRCQPILGHNTVFWYRQTMMQGLELLAYFRNRAPLDDSGMPKDRFSAEMPDATLATLKIQPSEPRDSAVYFCASGLVPPGQANEQFFGPGTRLTVL.

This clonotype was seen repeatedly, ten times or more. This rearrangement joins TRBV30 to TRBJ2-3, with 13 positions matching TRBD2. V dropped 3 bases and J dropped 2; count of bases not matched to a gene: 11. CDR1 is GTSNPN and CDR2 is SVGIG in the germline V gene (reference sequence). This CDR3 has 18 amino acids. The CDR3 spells CAWRRPWTSGRYTDTQYF. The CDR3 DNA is TGTGCCTGGAGGCGACCCTGGACTAGCGGGAGATACACAGATACGCAGTATTTT.

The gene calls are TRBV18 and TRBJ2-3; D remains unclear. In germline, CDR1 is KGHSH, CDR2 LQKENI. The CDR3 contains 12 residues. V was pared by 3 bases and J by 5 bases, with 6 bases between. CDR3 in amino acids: CASSPKEDTQYF. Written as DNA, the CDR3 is TGTGCCAGCTCACCGAAGGAAGATACGCAGTATTTT.

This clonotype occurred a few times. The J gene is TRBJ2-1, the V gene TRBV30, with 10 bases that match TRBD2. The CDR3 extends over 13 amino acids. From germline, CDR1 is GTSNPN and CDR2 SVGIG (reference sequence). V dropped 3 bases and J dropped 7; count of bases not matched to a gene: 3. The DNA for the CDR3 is TGTGCCTGGAGCGGGACTAGCGCGAATGAGCAGTTCTTC. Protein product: CAWSGTSANEQFF. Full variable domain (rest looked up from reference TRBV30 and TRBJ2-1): SQTIHQWPATLVQPVGSPLSLECTVEGTSNPNLYWYRQAAGRGLQLLFYSVGIGQISSEVPQNLSASRPQDRQFILSSKKLLLSDSGFYLCAWSGTSANEQFFGPGTRLTVL.

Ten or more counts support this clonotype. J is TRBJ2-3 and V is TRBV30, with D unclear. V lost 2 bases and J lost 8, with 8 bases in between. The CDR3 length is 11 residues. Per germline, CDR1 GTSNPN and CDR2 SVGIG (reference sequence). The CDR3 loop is CAWSSDFTQYF. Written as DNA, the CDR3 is TGTGCCTGGAGTTCCGACTTTACGCAGTATTTT.